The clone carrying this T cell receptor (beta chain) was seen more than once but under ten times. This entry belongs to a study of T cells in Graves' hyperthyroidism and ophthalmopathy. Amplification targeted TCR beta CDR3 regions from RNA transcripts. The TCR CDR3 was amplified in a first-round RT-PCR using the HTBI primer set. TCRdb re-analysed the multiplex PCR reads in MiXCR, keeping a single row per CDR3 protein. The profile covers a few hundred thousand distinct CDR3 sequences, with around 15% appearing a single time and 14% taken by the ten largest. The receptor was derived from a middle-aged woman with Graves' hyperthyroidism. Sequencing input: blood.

The CDR3 spells CASSVAGAGQETQYF. The CDR3 nucleotides read TGTGCCAGCAGCGTAGCCGGGGCAGGGCAAGAGACCCAGTACTTC. The chain recombines TRBV9 with TRBJ2-5; D could derive from TRBD1 or TRBD2 (5 bases each). The germline gives CDR1 SGDLS, CDR2 YYNGEE. Trimming stripped 0 bases from V and 2 bases from J, with 11 bases between. The CDR3 runs to 15 residues.